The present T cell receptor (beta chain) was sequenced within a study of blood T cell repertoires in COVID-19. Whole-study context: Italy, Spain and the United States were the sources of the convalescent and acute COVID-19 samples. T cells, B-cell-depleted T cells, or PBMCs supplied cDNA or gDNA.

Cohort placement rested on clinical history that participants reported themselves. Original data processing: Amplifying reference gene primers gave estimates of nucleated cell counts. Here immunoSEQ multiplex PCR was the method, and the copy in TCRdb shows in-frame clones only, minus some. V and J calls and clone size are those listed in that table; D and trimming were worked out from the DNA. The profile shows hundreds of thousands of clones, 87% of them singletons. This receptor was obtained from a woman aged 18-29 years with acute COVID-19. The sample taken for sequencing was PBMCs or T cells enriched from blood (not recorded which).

The CDR3 loop is CASSLGPGGVQFF. The DNA for the CDR3 is TGTGCCAGCAGCTTAGGCCCGGGGGGGGTGCAGTTCTTC. The rearrangement uses TRBV7-2 and TRBJ2-1; 8 bases match TRBD2. With V trimmed by 1 base and J by 12 bases, 5 bases remained unmatched. CDR3 size: 13 residues. Germline values: CDR1 SGHTA, CDR2 FQGNSA.